This TCR beta chain was sequenced in a study of PD-L1 blockade in urothelial cancer. Study overall: Atezolizumab 1,200 mg was given intravenously every 3 weeks, starting 2014. T cell content in blood samples showed a median of around 140,000.

Indicated time point: pretreatment peripheral blood. Every PCR received spiked-in synthetic TCR analog templates. The method was immunoSEQ multiplex PCR; TCRdb's version includes in-frame clones alone and lacks a portion of them. This table has 55,000 to 85,000 clones, roughly 84% appearing once. The germline V gene has CDR1 MNHEY and CDR2 SVGAGI. Trimming took 6 bases from V and 5 from J, leaving 13 bases between them. The CDR3 consists of 13 residues. The TCR originated in a woman aged 70-85 years with urothelial cancer. V is TRBV6-5 and J is TRBJ2-5, with D maybe TRBD2 (5 bases). The sample was PBMCs, taken around atezolizumab (anti-PD-L1) treatment. The CDR3 region has the DNA TGTGCCAGCAGCCCGGGAACCTGGGAGACCCAGTACTTC. Residues: CASSPGTWETQYF.